This paragraph reports one T cell receptor (beta chain). The V segment lost 8 bases and the J segment 2 bases; nucleotides outside the gene matches: 9. Germline values: CDR1 SEHNR, CDR2 FQNEAQ (reference sequence). This CDR3 has 15 amino acids. As handled by the study authors: By means of reference gene primer amplification, nucleated cell counts were estimated. Sequencing used immunoSEQ multiplex PCR; TCRdb keeps in-frame clones, though not all of them. That table is the source of V, J and clone size, and D and trimming were worked out from the DNA. The sample includes some 350,000 clones, more than 85% seen only once; the top ten take under 3%. This record belongs to a study of blood T cell repertoires in COVID-19. In the study overall: Acute and convalescent COVID-19 samples came from the United States, Italy and Spain. From T cells, B-cell-depleted T cells, or PBMCs came the material, which was cDNA or gDNA.

This chain links TRBV7-9 with TRBJ1-3, with 7 bases lining up with TRBD1. The sequenced material came from peripheral blood. The source is a human donor in a cohort sampled during active COVID-19. Here the CDR3 reads CASRPTGSPGNTIYF. As DNA, the CDR3 is TGTGCCAGCCGACCGACAGGGAGCCCTGGAAACACCATATATTTT.